The 10 T cell receptor beta chains below all came from one sample that was sequenced in a study of cytotoxic CD8 clonotypes in ibrutinib-treated CLL. Measured with immunoSEQ multiplex PCR; TCRdb has only the in-frame clones, and not every one. The sample lists around 310,000 clones; around four fifths were seen once. The source material was PBMCs, sampled before ibrutinib treatment. Source of these receptors: a human donor with chronic lymphocytic leukemia.

The rearrangement links TRBV10-3 to TRBJ2-7; 15 bases line up with TRBD2. The V and J ends lost 7 bases and 4 bases, in that order; junction bases with no gene match: 5. The CDR3 loop spans 15 amino acids. Germline CDR1 reads ENHRY; CDR2 reads SYGVKD. CDR3 DNA: TGTGCCATCACCGAGGGACTAGCGGGAGGATACGAGCAGTACTTC. Amino acids: CAITEGLAGGYEQYF.

The chain employs TRBV25-1 and TRBJ2-5; a weak D match, TRBD1 (6 bases). Germline loops: CDR1 MGHDK, CDR2 SYGVNS. V was shortened by 3 bases and J by 2 bases, with 7 bases between the two germline ends. This CDR3 contains 13 residues. CDR3 bases: TGTGCCAGCAGTGATCAGGGGCAAGAGACCCAGTACTTC. Translated: CASSDQGQETQYF.

The genes are TRBV7-6 and TRBJ2-7; D call uncertain. Germline CDR1 is SGHVS and CDR2 is FNYEAQ. Between the trimmed V and J ends, which lost 7 bases and 5 bases, there was a span of 15 bases. This CDR3 spans 13 amino acids. DNA for the CDR3: TGTGCCAGCACCCCCAGTCCCGACCACGAGCAGTACTTC. Translating gives CASTPSPDHEQYF.

The chain carries TRBV4-3 and TRBJ2-1; TRBD2 is a possible D gene (6 bases). Trimming left V 1 base short and J 7 bases short, with 8 bases between. This CDR3 comprises 13 residues. Germline V gene lookup returns CDR1 LGHNA and CDR2 YSLEER. As DNA, the CDR3 is TGCGCCAGCAGCCAAGGAGGGAGGAATGAGCAGTTCTTC. Protein: CASSQGGRNEQFF.

This chain links TRBV19 with TRBJ2-7; 9 nucleotides line up with TRBD1. J lost 4 bases, V lost 5 bases, and 9 bases had no gene match. Per germline, CDR1 LNHDA and CDR2 SQIVND (reference sequence). CDR3 length: 15 residues. The CDR3 nucleotides read TGTGCCAGTAGTTCCCGGACAGGGGCGTCATACGAGCAGTACTTC. Encoded protein: CASSSRTGASYEQYF.

V is TRBV28 and J is TRBJ1-1; D is unclear. CDR1 is MDHEN and CDR2 is SYDVKM in the germline V gene. V lost 6 bases and J lost 4, with 15 bases in between. CDR3 length: 14 residues. The CDR3 spells CASRQTWVFTEAFF. As DNA, the CDR3 is TGTGCCAGCAGACAGACATGGGTCTTCACTGAAGCTTTCTTT.

This chain connects TRBV6-1 to TRBJ1-4; D gene uncertain. Germline values: CDR1 MNHNS, CDR2 SASEGT. The CDR3 extends over 15 amino acids. V shed 2 bases and J shed 2 bases, with 9 bases lying between them. CDR3 protein: CASSENSGTNEKLFF. CDR3 nucleotide sequence: TGTGCCAGCAGTGAAAACAGCGGGACTAATGAAAAACTGTTTTTT.

V is TRBV6-6 and J is TRBJ2-1; 8 nucleotides match TRBD1. There are 14 residues in the CDR3. Germline V gene lookup returns CDR1 MNHNY and CDR2 SVGAGI (reference sequence). V trimming: 5 bases; J trimming: 9 bases; junction bases outside the gene matches: 9. CDR3 amino acids: CASSPGQGLGEQFF. In nucleotides, the CDR3 is TGTGCCAGCAGTCCCGGACAGGGATTGGGTGAGCAGTTCTTC.

This clone showed up just a few times. The V gene is TRBV6-5, the J gene TRBJ2-7; 7 positions agree with TRBD2. V lost 0 bases and J lost 12; bases outside the gene matches: 5. There are 12 residues in the CDR3. Germline V gene sequence: CDR1 MNHEY, CDR2 SVGAGI. This chain's CDR3 is CASSYSRRELYF. The DNA of the CDR3 is TGTGCCAGCAGTTACTCGCGGCGGGAGTTGTACTTC.

V is TRBV4-2 and J is TRBJ2-7; D gene unclear. Trimming cost V 0 bases and J 5 bases, with 8 bases left between them. The germline V gene has CDR1 LGHNA and CDR2 YNFKEQ. The CDR3 has 13 residues. The DNA for the CDR3 is TGTGCCAGCAGCCAAGACGGCAGACACGAGCAGTACTTC. It translates to CASSQDGRHEQYF.